This T cell receptor (beta chain) was sequenced for a study of post-analysis software for immune sequencing data. Notes on the study in general: Compared with controls, patients had more of about 5 TRBV segments, including TRBV5-6, TRBV5-1 and TRBV20-1.

Turning to this clonotype: Its target is unknown.

The TCR beta cDNA libraries contained unique molecular identifiers. Between roughly 1 and 11 million T cells gave rise to approximately 520,000 cDNA molecules. TCRdb re-called the PCR reads with MiXCR, one entry per CDR3 protein. Seen here are 550,000 to 700,000 distinct CDR3 sequences, about 40% observed once, and the top ten hold about 1.8%. The CDR3 runs to 12 residues. The ends lost 6 bases at V and 9 bases at J; junction bases unmatched: 5. The germline V gene has CDR1 SQVTM and CDR2 ANQGSEA. J is TRBJ2-1 and V is TRBV29-1; 10 positions match TRBD2. The clonotype comes from a girl under 18 with multiple sclerosis. Source material: blood. This CDR3 is CSVAGGPLEQFF. The CDR3 DNA reads TGCAGCGTAGCGGGAGGGCCTCTTGAGCAGTTCTTC.